Listed below are T cell receptor beta chains from one sample, sequenced in a study of OX40 agonist ivuxolimab in advanced cancers. The protocol was immunoSEQ multiplex PCR, while the TCRdb copy is restricted to in-frame clones and leaves out a portion. The top ten clones hold roughly a fifth of a sample with tens of thousands of clones, 80% to 85% of them seen once. The material sequenced was CD4+ or CD8+ T cells sorted from blood, taken in a trial of the OX40 agonist ivuxolimab. The receptors come from an adult with an advanced solid tumor such as melanoma, head and neck, liver or kidney cancer. Both conserved end residues are part of each CDR3. D genes are given only for firm matches. Clone size is not always given. Where it is, it says once, few, many or a class for expanded clones.

TRBV29-1	TRBJ2-7	once	-	TGCAGCGTTGAGGTGGGGGAAACCTACGAGCAGTACTTC	CSVEVGETYEQYF
TRBV27	TRBJ2-1	-	-	TGTGCCAGCAGTTCAAATCCTGCGTCAAGGGGGCAGTTCTTC	CASSSNPASRGQFF
TRBV5-4	TRBJ2-5	-	-	TGTGCCAGCAGCTCCCAAGGGGCCCAGTACTTC	CASSSQGAQYF
TRBV5-1	TRBJ1-4	-	-	TGCGCCAGCAGCTTGTCTTACCTTAATGAAAAACTGTTTTTT	CASSLSYLNEKLFF
TRBV6-5	TRBJ2-1	-	-	TGTGCCAGCAGTTACTCTAACGGGGGCAATGAGCAGTTCTTC	CASSYSNGGNEQFF
TRBV6-1	TRBJ2-1	-	-	TGTGCCAGCAATAACAGGGTAGCCTACAATGAGCAGTTCTTC	CASNNRVAYNEQFF
TRBV4-2	TRBJ1-1	-	-	TGTGCCAGCAGCCCGAGACAGGCCCTAAACACTGAAGCTTTCTTT	CASSPRQALNTEAFF
TRBV6-5	TRBJ1-5	-	-	TGTGCCAGCAGCCGCAGTTGGGGGAATCAGCCCCAGCATTTT	CASSRSWGNQPQHF
TRBV5-5	TRBJ2-6	-	-	TGTGCCAGCAGCCCGATCAGCTCTGGGGCCAACGTCCTGACTTTC	CASSPISSGANVLTF
TRBV5-4	TRBJ1-1	-	-	TGTGCCAGCAGCTTGAAGGGTGGACGCAACACTGAAGCTTTCTTT	CASSLKGGRNTEAFF
TRBV7-9	TRBJ1-1	-	TRBD1	TGTGCCAGCAGCGGGACAGCCACTGAAGCTTTCTTT	CASSGTATEAFF
TRBV9	TRBJ2-3	-	-	TGTGCCAGCAGCGGCACACTAGGACTCTCAGATACGCAGTATTTT	CASSGTLGLSDTQYF
TRBV6-6	TRBJ2-2	-	TRBD2	TGTGCCAGCAGCCCCGGACTAGCGGGCTCCACCGGGGAGCTGTTTTTT	CASSPGLAGSTGELFF
TRBV13	TRBJ2-7	-	TRBD1	TGTGCCAGCAGCCCAGTAGGGGACAGGGGAGCGTACGAGCAGTACTTC	CASSPVGDRGAYEQYF
TRBV2	TRBJ1-2	-	-	TGTGCCAGCAGTGAAGCTCGGGGTGTTGGCTACACCTTC	CASSEARGVGYTF
TRBV5-8	TRBJ1-5	once	-	TGTGCCAGCAGCTTGTTCCCGAATCAGCCCCAGCATTTT	CASSLFPNQPQHF
TRBV7-2	TRBJ2-3	-	-	TGTGCCAGCAGCGCAGGGGACTCCTCTAGCACAGATACGCAGTATTTT	CASSAGDSSSTDTQYF
TRBV21-1	TRBJ2-7	-	-	TGTGCCAGCGGGCGAGCGGACCCTCCTAGAGAGCAGTACTTC	CASGRADPPREQYF
TRBV6-5	TRBJ1-1	-	-	TGTGCCAGCAGTTATAATGGACAGCCGAACACTGAAGCTTTCTTT	CASSYNGQPNTEAFF
TRBV19	TRBJ1-1	-	TRBD1	TGTGCCAGTAGCTGGGTGCGGGACAGATTTATCACTGAAGCTTTCTTT	CASSWVRDRFITEAFF
TRBV7-3	TRBJ2-7	-	-	TGTGCCAGCAGCTTAGGAAGGGCCGGGGTCTACGAGCAGTACTTC	CASSLGRAGVYEQYF
TRBV5-1	TRBJ2-7	-	-	TGCGCCAGCAGCTCCGGGACTGGGGCCTACGAGCAGTACTTC	CASSSGTGAYEQYF
TRBV13	TRBJ2-7	-	-	TGTGCCAGCAGCTTAGGCCCCCTTGGGGAGCAGTACTTC	CASSLGPLGEQYF
TRBV7-3	TRBJ1-6	-	-	TGTGCCAGCAGCTTAAGCGGGGGGTGGTATAATTCACCCCTCCACTTT	CASSLSGGWYNSPLHF
TRBV9	TRBJ1-4	-	-	TGTGCCAGCAGCGATTCACGTGGGGCTGAAAAACTGTTTTTT	CASSDSRGAEKLFF
TRBV5-1	TRBJ2-1	-	TRBD2	TGCGCCAGCAACGGGGGGAAGGGTTACAATGAGCAGTTCTTC	CASNGGKGYNEQFF
TRBV12-5	TRBJ2-1	-	TRBD1	TGTGCTAGTGCCGTACAGGGGCTTCGGTACAATGAGCAGTTCTTC	CASAVQGLRYNEQFF